Presented here are 3 T cell receptor beta chains from one specimen sequenced in a study of T-cell memory formation after mild COVID-19. TCRdb independently ran MiXCR on the 5' RACE reads; one entry per CDR3 protein. Counted here are about 82,000 distinct CDR3 sequences, roughly 16% occurring once; the ten biggest clones make up approximately 40%. Sample: PBMCs or a T cell subset sorted from them (not recorded which). The source is a man in his late teens or twenties who had mild COVID-19 (a few samples of this study predate the infection). Cell type and time point are not known.

The gene calls are TRBV6-5 and TRBJ1-2, with TRBD1 identical over 7 bases. In germline, CDR1 is MNHEY, CDR2 SVGAGI. Germline trimming cut 6 bases from V and 0 bases from J; bases unmatched to any gene: 13. This CDR3 is built from 17 residues. CDR3 DNA sequence: TGTGCCAGCAGCTCAGGATTTAGGGACAGCTCTAACTATGGCTACACCTTC. Encoded protein: CASSSGFRDSSNYGYTF.

This clonotype was seen more than once but under ten times. The chain recombines TRBV29-1 with TRBJ2-3; 7 bases line up with TRBD1. Losses at the gene ends were 6 bases for V and 3 bases for J; bases not matched to a gene: 12. The germline gives CDR1 SQVTM, CDR2 ANQGSEA. CDR3 length: 15 amino acids. This chain's CDR3 is CSVETDRKLTDTQYF. Written as DNA, the CDR3 is TGCAGCGTAGAAACGGACAGGAAATTGACAGATACGCAGTATTTT.

This clonotype was recorded many times. The V and J genes are TRBV28 and TRBJ2-1; 7 nucleotides match TRBD1. Trimming removed 4 bases from V and 9 bases from J; junction bases left unmatched: 6. The CDR3 spans 13 residues. Germline-derived CDR1 and CDR2 are MDHEN and SYDVKM. The DNA of the CDR3 is TGTGCCAGCAGTTCCCCACAGGGGCGTGAGCAGTTCTTC. It encodes CASSSPQGREQFF.